Below are 31 T cell receptor beta chains sequenced from a single sample in a study of T cell responses to AZD1222 COVID-19 vaccine. Clones were sequenced by immunoSEQ multiplex PCR, and TCRdb holds only the in-frame ones, with some missing. The profile shows more than 150,000 clones, 90% of them singletons. The sample was peripheral blood, taken 28 days after the second AZD1222 dose. Receptors originate from an adult who received the AZD1222 COVID-19 vaccine.

The rearrangement links TRBV18 to TRBJ2-1, with TRBD1 identical over 7 bases. The germline V gene has CDR1 KGHSH and CDR2 LQKENI. The V segment lost 3 bases and the J segment 4 bases; nucleotides outside the gene matches: 9. The CDR3 is 16 residues long. The CDR3 sequence is CASSPQRDRLYNEQFF. Here the CDR3 DNA reads TGTGCCAGCTCACCCCAGAGGGACAGATTGTACAATGAGCAGTTCTTC. Variable domain in full (rest from reference TRBV18 and TRBJ2-1): NAGVMQNPRHLVRRRGQEARLRCSPMKGHSHVYWYRQLPEEGLKFMVYLQKENIIDESGMPKERFSAEFPKEGPSILRIQQVVRGDSAAYFCASSPQRDRLYNEQFFGPGTRLTVL.

The V call is TRBV9, the J call TRBJ2-2; D not resolved. Per germline, CDR1 SGDLS and CDR2 YYNGEE. The CDR3 consists of 11 residues. Trimming shortened V by 0 bases and J by 6 bases, and 0 bases separated the two germline ends. The CDR3 is CASSVAGELFF. CDR3 DNA: TGTGCCAGCAGCGTAGCCGGGGAGCTGTTTTTT.

The V and J genes are TRBV29-1 and TRBJ1-2; TRBD1 aligns across 8 bases. Germline CDR1 and CDR2: SQVTM and ANQGSEA. Losses at the gene ends were 0 bases for V and 6 bases for J; bases not matched to a gene: 12. The CDR3 has 16 residues. Here the CDR3 DNA reads TGCAGCGTTGAAGATGTATGGACAGGGACGATGCATGGCTACACCTTC. This sequence encodes CSVEDVWTGTMHGYTF. Full variable domain (remainder filled in from reference TRBV29-1 and TRBJ1-2): SAVISQKPSRDICQRGTSLTIQCQVDSQVTMMFWYRQQPGQSLTLIATANQGSEATYESGFVIDKFPISRPNLTFSTLTVSNMSPEDSSIYLCSVEDVWTGTMHGYTFGSGTRLTVV.

V usage is TRBV5-1 and J usage is TRBJ2-5, with TRBD2 as a possible D gene (5 bases). Germline V CDR1 and CDR2: SGHRS, YFSETQ. This CDR3 is built from 13 residues. Between the trimmed V and J ends, which lost 0 bases and 2 bases, there was a span of 5 bases. The CDR3: CASSLGTQETQYF. Written as DNA, the CDR3 is TGCGCCAGCAGCTTGGGGACTCAAGAGACCCAGTACTTC.

This chain joins TRBV2 and TRBJ2-7, with D hard to call. The CDR3 is made up of 14 amino acids. CDR1 is SNHLY and CDR2 is FYNNEI in the germline V gene. Trimming stripped 5 bases from V and 1 base from J, with 12 bases between. In nucleotides, the CDR3 is TGTGCCAGCAGTCTGGTACAGATTTCCTACGAGCAGTACTTC. Amino acid sequence: CASSLVQISYEQYF. The full variable domain, completed using reference TRBV2 and TRBJ2-7, is EPEVTQTPSHQVTQMGQEVILRCVPISNHLYFYWYRQILGQKVEFLVSFYNNEISEKSEIFDDQFSVERPDGSNFTLKIRSTKLEDSAMYFCASSLVQISYEQYFGPGTRLTVT.

This clone was recorded a few times. The chain employs TRBV7-9 and TRBJ2-7; 7 nucleotides line up with TRBD2. The CDR3 runs 15 residues. Germline assignment: CDR1 SEHNR and CDR2 FQNEAQ (reference sequence). Unmatched junction bases numbered 7, after V lost 5 bases and J lost 0 bases. Here the CDR3 reads CASSPGGGRSYEQYF. The CDR3 nucleotides are TGTGCCAGCAGCCCGGGGGGTGGGCGCTCCTACGAGCAGTACTTC.

The chain joins TRBV6-1 to TRBJ1-2; the D gene is possibly TRBD1 (5 bases). The CDR3 has 15 residues. The V gene lost 3 bases and the J gene lost 5 bases, with 16 bases spanning the gap. The germline V gene has CDR1 MNHNS and CDR2 SASEGT. The CDR3 DNA reads as TGTGCCAGCAGTGAGGGGGTCGAGGTGTCTTATGGCTACACCTTC. Translated: CASSEGVEVSYGYTF.

The V and J genes are TRBV29-1 and TRBJ1-3; the D gene is possibly TRBD1 (5 bases). The CDR3 is 16 amino acids. The ends were cut back, 4 bases at V and 2 bases at J, with 18 bases in the middle. Germline CDR1 and CDR2: SQVTM and ANQGSEA. The CDR3 protein is CSVVTPREGTGNTIYF. CDR3 DNA: TGCAGCGTTGTAACCCCCAGGGAAGGAACTGGAAACACCATATATTTT. The whole variable domain, filled in from reference TRBV29-1 and TRBJ1-3, reads SAVISQKPSRDICQRGTSLTIQCQVDSQVTMMFWYRQQPGQSLTLIATANQGSEATYESGFVIDKFPISRPNLTFSTLTVSNMSPEDSSIYLCSVVTPREGTGNTIYFGEGSWLTVV.

The V call is TRBV30, the J call TRBJ1-3; no clear D. CDR1 and CDR2 from the germline V gene are GTSNPN and SVGIG (reference sequence). The CDR3 runs 12 residues. Trimming removed 7 bases from V and 3 bases from J, with 10 bases in between. The CDR3 loop is CASKTVGNTIYF. The CDR3 region has the DNA TGTGCCTCAAAGACGGTTGGAAACACCATATATTTT.

Note on this clone: A read error may account for a junction end that differs from germline. V is TRBV7-9 and J is TRBJ2-6, with D tentatively TRBD1 (5 bases). The CDR3 extends over 17 amino acids. CDR1 is SEHNR, CDR2 FQNEAQ, per germline (reference sequence). The CDR3 sequence is CASRLGVTTSGANVLTF. The CDR3 DNA is TGTGCCAGCAGGTTAGGGGTAACCACCTCTGGGGCCAACGTCCTGACTTTC.

The chain has TRBV15 and TRBJ1-5, with a tentative D call TRBD1 (5 bases). The ends were cut back, 3 bases at V and 4 bases at J, with 13 bases in the middle. There are 15 residues in the CDR3. Germline CDR1 LNHNV, CDR2 YYDKDF (reference sequence). The CDR3 region is CATSSAGGKNQPQHF. The CDR3 nucleotides are TGTGCCACCAGCAGCGCGGGGGGGAAAAATCAGCCCCAGCATTTT.

J is TRBJ1-2 and V is TRBV6-5, with D uncertain. This CDR3 region has 13 residues. Germline V CDR1 and CDR2: MNHEY, SVGAGI. Trimming stripped 6 bases from V and 4 bases from J, with 12 bases between. The CDR3 loop reads CASSPGVGYGYTF. CDR3 in DNA: TGTGCCAGCAGCCCCGGAGTGGGCTATGGCTACACCTTC.

The J gene is TRBJ2-7, the V gene TRBV4-1; TRBD2 aligns across 11 bases. The germline V gene has CDR1 MGHRA and CDR2 YSYEKL. The CDR3 length is 17 residues. The V segment lost 8 bases and the J segment 8 bases; nucleotides outside the gene matches: 20. CDR3 DNA sequence: TGCGCCAGCCGACCGACTAGCGGGACCTATCCGCCCACACAGCAGTACTTC. It encodes CASRPTSGTYPPTQQYF.

This clone was seen once. This chain connects TRBV27 to TRBJ2-1; 11 bases agree with TRBD2. V shed 2 bases and J 6 bases; nucleotides not matched to a gene: 9. The CDR3 is made up of 17 amino acids. Germline-derived CDR1 and CDR2 are MNHEY and SMNVEV (reference sequence). The CDR3 nucleotides are TGTGCCAGCAGTTTACTACAGGGCGGGACTAGCGGCAATGAGCAGTTCTTC. It translates to CASSLLQGGTSGNEQFF.

The chain couples TRBV12-5 to TRBJ1-5; D is unresolved. CDR3 length: 11 residues. The V and J ends lost 5 bases and 10 bases respectively, with 9 bases between them. From germline, CDR1 is LGHNT and CDR2 FRNRAP. CDR3 region: CASGPSLPQHF. For the CDR3, the DNA is TGTGCTAGTGGTCCCTCCCTACCCCAGCATTTT. Filled out from reference TRBV12-5 and TRBJ1-5, the complete variable domain reads DARVTQTPRHKVTEMGQEVTMRCQPILGHNTVFWYRQTMMQGLELLAYFRNRAPLDDSGMPKDRFSAEMPDATLATLKIQPSEPRDSAVYFCASGPSLPQHFGDGTRLSIL.

The CDR3 nucleotides read TGTGCCAGTAGTGTTGACAGGGGGCCCGGAGGCTACACCTTC. This encodes CASSVDRGPGGYTF. The V call is TRBV19, the J call TRBJ1-2; the match to TRBD1 covers 10 bases. With 5 bases clipped from V and 8 bases from J, the junction kept 8 bases outside the gene matches. This CDR3 contains 14 residues. CDR1 and CDR2 (germline): LNHDA, SQIVND (reference sequence).

The chain employs TRBV12-3 or TRBV12-4 and TRBJ1-4, with D perhaps TRBD1 (6 bases). The ends were cut back, 1 base at V and 14 bases at J, with 14 bases in the middle. The CDR3 spans 13 residues. For the CDR3, the DNA is TGTGCCAGCAGTTTAGTTTGGGAGGGGGTTCTGTTTTTT. The encoded protein is CASSLVWEGVLFF.

This clone appeared a single time. V and J are TRBV12-5 and TRBJ2-7; 10 bases fit TRBD2. The trim removed 0 bases at V and 5 bases at J, leaving 7 bases unmatched. Germline V CDR1 and CDR2: LGHNT, FRNRAP. This CDR3 spans 16 amino acids. DNA for the CDR3: TGTGCTAGTGGTTTGGTCCTCGGGACTAGCGTCCACGAGCAGTACTTC. Its translation is CASGLVLGTSVHEQYF.

The CDR3 reads CAWSPTRRGGNEQFF. In DNA form, the CDR3 reads TGTGCCTGGAGTCCGACAAGGAGGGGGGGCAATGAGCAGTTCTTC. The J gene is TRBJ2-1, the V gene TRBV30; a weak D match, TRBD2 (7 bases). The germline CDR1 and CDR2 sequences are GTSNPN and SVGIG (reference sequence). The CDR3 runs to 15 residues. Trimming shortened V by 2 bases and J by 6 bases, and 17 bases separated the two germline ends.

This clone was detected only once. This chain links TRBV4-1 with TRBJ2-2, with 7 bases lining up with TRBD1. Germline V CDR1 and CDR2: MGHRA, YSYEKL. V shed 2 bases and J 1 base; nucleotides not matched to a gene: 7. The length of the CDR3 is 17 residues. CDR3 residues: CASSQPRQGMNTGELFF. The CDR3 DNA reads as TGCGCCAGCAGCCAACCTAGACAGGGTATGAACACCGGGGAGCTGTTTTTT.

This clone was detected once. The chain has TRBV2 and TRBJ1-2; D is perhaps TRBD1 (5 bases). CDR3 size: 14 residues. The germline CDR1 and CDR2 sequences are SNHLY and FYNNEI. Trimming removed 10 bases from V and 6 bases from J, with 21 bases in between. The CDR3 reads CATLRQGAQNGYTF. DNA for the CDR3: TGTGCCACCCTCCGGCAAGGGGCGCAAAATGGCTACACCTTC. Drawing the rest from reference TRBV2 and TRBJ1-2, the complete variable domain is EPEVTQTPSHQVTQMGQEVILRCVPISNHLYFYWYRQILGQKVEFLVSFYNNEISEKSEIFDDQFSVERPDGSNFTLKIRSTKLEDSAMYFCATLRQGAQNGYTFGSGTRLTVV.

This clone was detected once. The chain joins TRBV7-8 to TRBJ1-1; a possible D gene is TRBD1 (6 bases). This CDR3 is built from 16 residues. The germline V gene has CDR1 SGHVS and CDR2 FQNEAQ. Trimming pared 4 bases from V and 2 bases from J, leaving 17 bases between. CDR3 amino acids: CASSSWARGYNTEAFF. The CDR3 DNA follows: TGTGCCAGCAGCTCGTGGGCCAGGGGCTACAACACTGAAGCTTTCTTT.

V usage is TRBV18 and J usage is TRBJ2-1; 7 bases align to TRBD1. Trimming cost V 6 bases and J 6 bases; bases outside gene matches: 11. Per the germline V gene, CDR1 is KGHSH and CDR2 is LQKENI. The CDR3 is made up of 15 amino acids. In nucleotides, the CDR3 is TGTGCCAGCTCCGAGGGACAGTGGCGAGGCAATGAGCAGTTCTTC. This sequence encodes CASSEGQWRGNEQFF.

This clone was picked up a small number of times. The gene calls are TRBV19 and TRBJ2-7; D possibly corresponds to TRBD1 (7 bases). The germline V gene has CDR1 LNHDA and CDR2 SQIVND (reference sequence). The V and J ends lost 3 bases and 5 bases respectively, with 17 bases between them. The length of the CDR3 is 15 residues. CDR3 residues: CASSILDREVHEQYF. Written as DNA, the CDR3 is TGTGCCAGTAGTATCCTTGACAGGGAGGTACACGAGCAGTACTTC.

The rearrangement uses TRBV19 and TRBJ2-1; the D gene is possibly TRBD2 (6 bases). Germline V gives CDR1 LNHDA, CDR2 SQIVND (reference sequence). The CDR3 extends over 12 amino acids. The V and J ends lost 6 bases and 6 bases respectively, with 9 bases between them. CDR3 sequence reads: CASSLGGNEQFF. CDR3 coding DNA: TGTGCCAGTAGCCTCGGGGGCAATGAGCAGTTCTTC.

The rearrangement uses TRBV28 and TRBJ1-4, with 7 bases fitting TRBD1. CDR3 length equals 16 residues. Germline assignment: CDR1 MDHEN and CDR2 SYDVKM. V dropped 2 bases and J dropped 5; count of bases not matched to a gene: 8. The DNA for the CDR3 is TGTGCCAGCAGTTTACGCGGAGGGGGCTCGAATGAAAAACTGTTTTTT. Amino acid sequence: CASSLRGGGSNEKLFF. The full variable domain, with the rest looked up from reference TRBV28 and TRBJ1-4, is DVKVTQSSRYLVKRTGEKVFLECVQDMDHENMFWYRQDPGLGLRLIYFSYDVKMKEKGDIPEGYSVSREKKERFSLILESASTNQTSMYLCASSLRGGGSNEKLFFGSGTQLSVL.

The chain has TRBV7-3 and TRBJ2-7, with D possibly being TRBD2 (7 bases). From germline, CDR1 is SGHTA and CDR2 FQGTGA. V lost 9 bases and J lost 2, with 14 bases in between. The CDR3 is made up of 13 amino acids. The chain's CDR3 is CARGASGAYEQYF. Written as DNA, the CDR3 is TGTGCCAGGGGGGCTAGCGGTGCCTACGAGCAGTACTTC.

This sequence joins TRBV5-6 and TRBJ1-1; TRBD1 might be the D (5 bases). From germline, CDR1 is SGHDT and CDR2 YYEEEE. This CDR3 contains 14 residues. V was shortened by 4 bases and J by 1 base, with 11 bases between the two germline ends. The CDR3 spells CASSVNGGNTEAFF. The DNA of the CDR3 is TGTGCCAGCAGCGTCAACGGGGGGAACACTGAAGCTTTCTTT.

V is TRBV3-1 (or the pseudogene TRBV3-2) and J is TRBJ2-1; possible D gene TRBD1, 5 bases. Germline V gene sequence: CDR1 LGHDT, CDR2 YNNKEL (reference sequence). Trimming left V 0 bases short and J 2 bases short, with 8 bases between. The CDR3 loop spans 15 amino acids. The CDR3 DNA reads as TGTGCCAGCAGCCAAGAACAGGTCGCCTACAATGAGCAGTTCTTC. This sequence encodes CASSQEQVAYNEQFF.

This rearrangement joins TRBV15 to TRBJ2-1; 9 bases are shared with TRBD1. The V gene's germline CDR1 is LNHNV and CDR2 YYDKDF (reference sequence). V lost 4 bases, J lost 7 bases, and 8 bases stayed unmatched. This CDR3 has 15 residues. The CDR3 bases are TGTGCCACCAGCACGAGGACAGGGGAGGGGAATGAGCAGTTCTTC. It codes for CATSTRTGEGNEQFF.

CDR3 loop: CASSFTGDPSEYF. CDR3 sequence (DNA): TGTGCCAGCAGCTTTACAGGGGACCCGTCTGAGTACTTC. The V call is TRBV11-2, the J call TRBJ2-7, with 7 bases fitting TRBD1. CDR1 SGHAT and CDR2 FQNNGV come from the germline V gene. This CDR3 comprises 13 residues. V shed 3 bases, J shed 11 bases, and the junction held 10 bases outside the gene matches.